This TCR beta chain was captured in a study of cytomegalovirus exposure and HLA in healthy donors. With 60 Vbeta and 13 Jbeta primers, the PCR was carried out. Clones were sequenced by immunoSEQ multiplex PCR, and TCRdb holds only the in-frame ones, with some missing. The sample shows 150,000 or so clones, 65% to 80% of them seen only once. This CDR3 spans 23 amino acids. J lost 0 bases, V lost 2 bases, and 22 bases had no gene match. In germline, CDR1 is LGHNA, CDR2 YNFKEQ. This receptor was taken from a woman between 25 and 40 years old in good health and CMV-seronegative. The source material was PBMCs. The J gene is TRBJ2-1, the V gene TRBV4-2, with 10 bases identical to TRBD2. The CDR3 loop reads CASSQLATGQRGGPTSSYNEQFF. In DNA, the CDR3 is TGTGCCAGCAGCCAACTCGCAACGGGTCAGCGGGGGGGCCCCACGAGCTCCTACAATGAGCAGTTCTTC.